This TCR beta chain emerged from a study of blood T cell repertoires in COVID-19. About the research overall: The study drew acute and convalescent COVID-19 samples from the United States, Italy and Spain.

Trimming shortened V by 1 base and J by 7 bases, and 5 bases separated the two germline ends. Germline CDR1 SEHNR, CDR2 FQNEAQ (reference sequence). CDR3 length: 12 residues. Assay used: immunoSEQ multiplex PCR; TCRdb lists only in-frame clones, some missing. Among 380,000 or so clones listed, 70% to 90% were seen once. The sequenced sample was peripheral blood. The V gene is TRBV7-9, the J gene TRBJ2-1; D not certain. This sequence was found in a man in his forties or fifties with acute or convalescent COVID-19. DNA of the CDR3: TGTGCCAGCAGCTTAGACCTAAATGAGCAGTTCTTC. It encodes CASSLDLNEQFF. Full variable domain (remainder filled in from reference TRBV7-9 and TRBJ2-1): DTGVSQNPRHKITKRGQNVTFRCDPISEHNRLYWYRQTLGQGPEFLTYFQNEAQLEKSRLLSDRFSAERPKGSFSTLEIQRTEQGDSAMYLCASSLDLNEQFFGPGTRLTVL.